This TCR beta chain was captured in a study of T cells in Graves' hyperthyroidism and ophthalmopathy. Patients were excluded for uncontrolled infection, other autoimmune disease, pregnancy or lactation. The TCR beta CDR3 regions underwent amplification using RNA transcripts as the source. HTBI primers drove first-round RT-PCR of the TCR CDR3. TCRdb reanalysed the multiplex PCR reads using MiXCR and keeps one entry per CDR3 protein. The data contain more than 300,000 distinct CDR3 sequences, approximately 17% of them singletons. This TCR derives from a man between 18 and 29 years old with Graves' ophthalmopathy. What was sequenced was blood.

CDR3 bases: TGTGCCAGCAGCTTGGAGCAGGGGGCGATTCCCACTGAAGCTTTCTTT. This gives the protein CASSLEQGAIPTEAFF. This chain links TRBV5-4 with TRBJ1-1; 8 nucleotides line up with TRBD1. Germline V gene sequence: CDR1 SGHNT, CDR2 YYREEE (reference sequence). The V segment lost 0 bases and the J segment 4 bases; nucleotides outside the gene matches: 8. CDR3 length: 16 amino acids.